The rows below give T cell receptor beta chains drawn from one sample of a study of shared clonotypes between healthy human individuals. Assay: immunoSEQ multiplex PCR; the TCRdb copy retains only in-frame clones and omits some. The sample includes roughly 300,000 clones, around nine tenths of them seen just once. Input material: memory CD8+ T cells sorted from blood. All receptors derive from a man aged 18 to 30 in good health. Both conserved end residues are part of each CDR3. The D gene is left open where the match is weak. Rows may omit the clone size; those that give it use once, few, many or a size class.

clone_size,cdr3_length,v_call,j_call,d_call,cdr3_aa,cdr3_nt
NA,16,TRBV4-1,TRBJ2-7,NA,CASSQEEFGRGYEQYF,TGCGCCAGCAGCCAAGAGGAATTCGGGAGAGGCTACGAGCAGTACTTC
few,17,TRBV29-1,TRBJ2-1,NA,CSVEGQQGPQSYNEQFF,TGCAGCGTTGAAGGGCAGCAAGGCCCGCAGTCCTACAATGAGCAGTTCTTC
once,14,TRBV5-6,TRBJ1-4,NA,CASSLGGGDEKLFF,TGTGCCAGCAGCCTGGGAGGGGGAGACGAAAAACTGTTTTTT
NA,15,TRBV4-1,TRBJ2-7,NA,CASSHRTAVGYEQYF,TGCGCCAGCAGCCACCGGACAGCCGTGGGCTACGAGCAGTACTTC
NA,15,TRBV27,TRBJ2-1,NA,CASTLMGPLYNEQFF,TGTGCCAGCACCCTAATGGGCCCCCTTTACAATGAGCAGTTCTTC
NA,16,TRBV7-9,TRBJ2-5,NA,CASSLTLWGAQETQYF,TGTGCCAGCAGCTTAACACTCTGGGGGGCACAAGAGACCCAGTACTTC
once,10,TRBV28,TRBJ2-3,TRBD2,CASPGGTQYF,TGTGCCAGCCCGGGGGGTACGCAGTATTTT
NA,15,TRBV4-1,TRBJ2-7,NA,CASSPLPGLLYEQYF,TGCGCCAGCAGCCCCTTGCCGGGACTTTTATACGAGCAGTACTTC
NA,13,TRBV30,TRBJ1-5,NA,CAWSREGNQPQHF,TGTGCCTGGAGTCGGGAGGGCAATCAGCCCCAGCATTTT
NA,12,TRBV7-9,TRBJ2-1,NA,CASSSPRDAQFF,TGTGCCAGCAGTTCCCCCCGGGACGCACAGTTCTTC
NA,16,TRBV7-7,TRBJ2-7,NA,CASSLVVGRDLTKQYF,TGTGCTAGCAGCTTAGTGGTCGGAAGGGACCTGACGAAGCAGTACTTC
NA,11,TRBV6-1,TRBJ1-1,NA,CASSEARGAFF,TGTGCCAGCAGTGAAGCAAGGGGAGCTTTCTTT
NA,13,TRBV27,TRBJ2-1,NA,CASSLSRSSEQFF,TGTGCCAGCAGTTTATCAAGGTCCAGTGAGCAGTTCTTC
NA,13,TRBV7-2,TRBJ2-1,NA,CASSARGPNEQFF,TGTGCCAGCAGCGCTCGAGGTCCCAATGAGCAGTTCTTC
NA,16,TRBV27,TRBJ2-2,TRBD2,CASSLSGLAVTGELFF,TGTGCCAGCAGTTTAAGTGGTCTAGCGGTCACCGGGGAGCTGTTTTTT
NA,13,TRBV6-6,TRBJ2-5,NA,CASSTWHAETQYF,TGTGCCAGCTCCACGTGGCACGCGGAGACCCAGTACTTC
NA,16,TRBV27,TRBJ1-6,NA,CASSLSRGAYNSPLHF,TGTGCCAGCAGTTTATCGCGGGGGGCGTATAATTCACCCCTCCACTTT
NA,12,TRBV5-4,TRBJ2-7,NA,CASSSWEGEQYF,TGTGCCAGCAGCTCCTGGGAAGGAGAGCAGTACTTC
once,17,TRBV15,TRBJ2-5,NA,CATSDWWMGSGRKTQYF,TGTGCCACCAGCGATTGGTGGATGGGGAGCGGGCGAAAGACCCAGTACTTC
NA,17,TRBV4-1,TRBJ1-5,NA,CASSQGQGLPDNQPQHF,TGCGCCAGCAGCCAAGGTCAGGGTTTGCCGGACAATCAGCCCCAGCATTTT
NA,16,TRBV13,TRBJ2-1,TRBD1,CASSFRGQGAYNEQFF,TGTGCCAGCAGCTTCCGGGGACAGGGGGCCTACAATGAGCAGTTCTTC
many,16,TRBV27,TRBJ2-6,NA,CASSLRGVYGANVLTF,TGTGCCAGCAGTTTAAGAGGGGTTTACGGGGCCAACGTCCTGACTTTC
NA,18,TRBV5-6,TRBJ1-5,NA,CASSHEPDFDRNNQPQHF,TGTGCCAGCAGCCACGAGCCAGACTTCGACAGGAACAATCAGCCCCAGCATTTT
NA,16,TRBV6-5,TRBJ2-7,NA,CASSYSWGRRSYEQYF,TGTGCCAGCAGTTACTCCTGGGGGCGTCGATCCTACGAGCAGTACTTC
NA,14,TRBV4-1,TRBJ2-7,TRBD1,CASSQGQGTYEQYF,TGCGCCAGCAGCCAGGGACAGGGCACCTACGAGCAGTACTTC
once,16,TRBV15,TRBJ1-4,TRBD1,CATSRHTGGVKEKLFF,TGTGCCACCAGCAGACATACAGGGGGCGTCAAGGAAAAACTGTTTTTT